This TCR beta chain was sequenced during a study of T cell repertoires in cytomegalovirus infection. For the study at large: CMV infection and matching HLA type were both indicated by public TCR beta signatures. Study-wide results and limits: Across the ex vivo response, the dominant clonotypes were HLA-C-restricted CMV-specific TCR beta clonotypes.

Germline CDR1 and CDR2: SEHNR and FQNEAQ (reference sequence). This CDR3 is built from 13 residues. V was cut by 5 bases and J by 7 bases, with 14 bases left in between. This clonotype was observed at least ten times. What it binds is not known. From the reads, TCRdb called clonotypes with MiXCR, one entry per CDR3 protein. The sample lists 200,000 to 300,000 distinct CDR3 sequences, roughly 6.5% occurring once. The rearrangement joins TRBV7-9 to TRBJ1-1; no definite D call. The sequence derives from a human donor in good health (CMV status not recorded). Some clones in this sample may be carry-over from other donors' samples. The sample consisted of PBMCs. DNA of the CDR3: TGTGCCAGCAGCCCCCGGACGGGCCATGAAGCTTTCTTT. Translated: CASSPRTGHEAFF.